This T cell receptor beta chain was observed in a study of human CD8 memory T cell subsets. Libraries for TCR beta were constructed using UMI-labeled 5' RACE. TCRdb processed the 5' RACE reads again and assigns one entry to each CDR3 protein, with no DNA. This sample's table reports thousands of distinct CDR3 sequences. This clonotype is called medium-sized based on its frequency. As yet, its antigen is unknown. Findings and caveats of the study: Estimation by Chao1 suggested that stem-like memory T cells had more diversity than did precursor exhausted T cells. Both stem-like subsets shared clonotypes with effector memory cells. However, the stem-like memory and precursor exhausted T cell repertoires overlapped with each other only minimally.

The TPEX subset meant dysfunctional early memory CD8+ cells, CCR7+ PD-1+ TIGIT+. Healthy donors' buffy coats supplied the PBMC. The authors drew RNA from duplicate vials of fewer than 180,000 sorted CD8+ T cells per subset. The CDR3 is 14 amino acids. This TCR was recovered from a human donor in good health. The V call is TRBV12-3 or TRBV12-4, the J call TRBJ1-1. The sample was CD8+ T cells from PBMCs. This chain's CDR3 is CASSLSASNTEAFF.